This is a list of T cell receptor beta chains from one sample in a study of T-cell memory formation after mild COVID-19. TCRdb reprocessed the 5' RACE reads via MiXCR and lists one record per CDR3 protein. The repertoire holds 250,000 to 350,000 distinct CDR3 sequences, with roughly a fifth as singletons. Sequenced material: PBMCs or a T cell subset sorted from them (not recorded which). All receptors derive from a man aged 18 to 30 who had mild COVID-19 (a few samples of this study predate the infection). Cell type and time point are not known. Both conserved end residues are part of each CDR3. D genes are given only for firm matches. Some rows have no size entry. The others give once, few or many, or a class for an expanded clone.

size,V,J,D,CDR3,DNA
NA,TRBV29-1,TRBJ2-7,TRBD1,CSVGQGWSYEQYF,TGCAGCGTTGGACAGGGTTGGTCCTACGAGCAGTACTTC
many,TRBV7-9,TRBJ2-5,NA,CASSLEGEETQYF,TGTGCCAGCAGCTTAGAAGGGGAAGAGACCCAGTACTTC
NA,TRBV19,TRBJ1-1,TRBD1,CASRSPRDRGRRSTEAFF,TGTGCCAGTAGGTCACCCCGGGACAGGGGGCGACGGAGTACTGAAGCTTTCTTT
few,TRBV15,TRBJ2-3,NA,CATGSSDRDTDTQYF,TGTGCCACGGGGAGTAGCGACAGAGACACAGATACGCAGTATTTT
NA,TRBV27,TRBJ2-1,TRBD2,CASSFTSGGAWEQFF,TGTGCCAGCAGTTTCACTAGCGGGGGGGCCTGGGAGCAGTTCTTC
few,TRBV20-1,TRBJ2-5,NA,CSARDREETQYF,TGCAGTGCTAGAGACAGGGAAGAGACCCAGTACTTC
few,TRBV28,TRBJ2-1,NA,CASSSLGGLKDEQFF,TGTGCCAGCAGTTCCCTAGGTGGGTTGAAGGATGAGCAGTTCTTC
NA,TRBV7-2,TRBJ2-7,TRBD1,CASSRSDLRTGDYEQYF,TGTGCCAGCAGCCGCTCCGACCTCCGGACAGGGGACTACGAGCAGTACTTC
many,TRBV7-2,TRBJ2-7,NA,CASSSFPYEQYF,TGTGCCAGCAGCTCCTTTCCCTACGAGCAGTACTTC
few,TRBV19,TRBJ2-5,NA,CASSTHRQGQETQYF,TGTGCCAGTAGTACCCATCGGCAAGGTCAAGAGACCCAGTACTTC
few,TRBV12-3/TRBV12-4,TRBJ2-2,NA,CASSLRQGVTGELFF,TGTGCCAGCAGTTTGAGGCAGGGAGTCACCGGGGAGCTGTTTTTT
few,TRBV5-1,TRBJ2-3,TRBD2,CASSLESSGGTDTQYF,TGCGCCAGCAGCTTGGAGTCTAGCGGGGGAACAGATACGCAGTATTTT
many,TRBV10-3,TRBJ2-5,NA,CAITKDREETQYF,TGTGCCATCACGAAAGACAGAGAAGAGACCCAGTACTTC
few,TRBV25-1,TRBJ2-2,NA,CASSVTGTGELFF,TGTGCCAGCAGTGTAACAGGGACCGGGGAGCTGTTTTTT
once,TRBV5-4,TRBJ2-7,TRBD2,CASSPFSGGNTYEQYF,TGTGCCAGCAGCCCCTTTAGCGGGGGGAATACCTACGAGCAGTACTTC
many,TRBV6-5,TRBJ2-5,NA,CASSTGQETQYF,TGCGCCAGCAGCACAGGGCAAGAGACCCAGTACTTC
NA,TRBV7-2,TRBJ2-1,TRBD1,CASSLQGAGDEQFF,TGTGCCAGCAGCTTACAGGGGGCTGGCGATGAGCAGTTCTTC
NA,TRBV5-1,TRBJ1-5,TRBD1,CASSLQGGTQPQHF,TGCGCCAGCAGCTTACAAGGGGGCACTCAGCCCCAGCATTTT
NA,TRBV18,TRBJ2-5,TRBD1,CASSPTTGARETQYF,TGTGCCAGCTCACCAACGACAGGGGCCAGGGAGACCCAGTACTTC
many,TRBV5-1,TRBJ2-1,NA,CASSSQGNEQFF,TGCGCCAGCAGCTCTCAGGGAAATGAGCAGTTCTTC
few,TRBV5-5,TRBJ2-6,NA,CASSLEVLAGANVLTF,TGTGCCAGCAGCTTGGAGGTCCTCGCTGGGGCCAACGTCCTGACTTTC
many,TRBV7-9,TRBJ2-5,NA,CASSLGSGMETQYF,TGTGCCAGCAGCTTAGGCTCGGGCATGGAGACCCAGTACTTC
few,TRBV12-3/TRBV12-4,TRBJ1-6,TRBD1,CASSLTTGGYNSPLHF,TGTGCCAGCAGTTTAACGACAGGGGGTTATAATTCACCCCTCCACTTT
NA,TRBV24-1,TRBJ1-4,NA,CATSDSVTNEKLFF,TGTGCCACCAGTGATTCAGTAACTAATGAAAAACTGTTTTTT
NA,TRBV7-2,TRBJ1-1,NA,CASSLGAEGTEAFF,TGTGCCAGCAGCTTAGGGGCAGAAGGCACTGAAGCTTTCTTT
NA,TRBV11-2,TRBJ2-1,TRBD2,CASSLGLSGGTEQFF,TGTGCCAGCAGCTTAGGTCTAAGCGGGGGTACTGAGCAGTTCTTC
NA,TRBV4-1,TRBJ2-7,NA,CASSQEAPVVHEQYF,TGCGCCAGCAGCCAAGAGGCTCCCGTGGTACACGAGCAGTACTTC
NA,TRBV6-5,TRBJ2-5,NA,CASSYHQGQETQYF,TGTGCCAGCAGTTACCACCAGGGTCAAGAGACCCAGTACTTC
many,TRBV7-9,TRBJ2-7,TRBD1,CASSLRDSSYEQYF,TGTGCCAGCAGCCTTCGGGACAGTTCCTACGAGCAGTACTTC
NA,TRBV9,TRBJ2-3,TRBD1,CASSADRGLADTQYF,TGTGCCAGCAGCGCCGACAGGGGGCTCGCAGATACGCAGTATTTT
NA,TRBV6-5,TRBJ2-3,TRBD1,CASSHWTGAADTQYF,TGTGCCAGCAGCCACTGGACAGGGGCGGCAGATACGCAGTATTTT
NA,TRBV6-1,TRBJ1-1,NA,CASSAQLEAFF,TGTGCCAGCAGTGCACAACTAGAAGCTTTCTTT
NA,TRBV7-9,TRBJ2-1,TRBD2,CASSSPTSGGDNNEQFF,TGTGCCAGCAGCTCACCGACTAGCGGGGGGGACAACAATGAGCAGTTCTTC
NA,TRBV5-1,TRBJ2-1,NA,CASSWDGSYNEQFF,TGCGCCAGCAGCTGGGACGGCTCCTACAATGAGCAGTTCTTC
few,TRBV4-3,TRBJ2-1,NA,CASSRRPLAREEQFF,TGCGCCAGCAGTCGTAGACCATTAGCCCGGGAAGAGCAGTTCTTC
few,TRBV5-1,TRBJ1-3,NA,CASSLEPGNTIYF,TGCGCCAGCAGCTTGGAGCCTGGAAACACCATATATTTT
NA,TRBV6-2/TRBV6-3,TRBJ2-5,NA,CASSQGQTQYF,TGTGCCAGCAGCCAGGGCCAGACCCAGTACTTC
few,TRBV7-9,TRBJ2-7,NA,CASSLTGTYYEQYF,TGTGCCAGCAGCTTAACCGGGACCTACTACGAGCAGTACTTC
few,TRBV12-3/TRBV12-4,TRBJ2-2,NA,CAQRGTGELFF,TGTGCCCAACGGGGCACCGGGGAGCTGTTTTTT
NA,TRBV6-6,TRBJ2-7,NA,CASSSPLVYEQYF,TGTGCCAGCAGCAGCCCTCTGGTCTACGAGCAGTACTTC
few,TRBV6-1,TRBJ2-3,NA,CASSERGTQYF,TGTGCCAGCAGTGAGCGGGGTACGCAGTATTTT
few,TRBV4-3,TRBJ2-7,NA,CASSRGISSEQYF,TGCGCCAGCAGCCGAGGGATTTCCTCCGAGCAGTACTTC
few,TRBV6-4,TRBJ2-2,NA,CASSPDPTTGELFF,TGTGCCAGCAGTCCCGACCCCACTACCGGGGAGCTGTTTTTT
NA,TRBV6-2/TRBV6-3,TRBJ2-1,TRBD2,CASSYSLAGVEQFF,TGTGCCAGCAGTTACTCTTTGGCGGGGGTGGAGCAGTTCTTC
NA,TRBV4-3,TRBJ2-3,NA,CASSVNTRMDTQYF,TGCGCCAGCAGCGTGAACACCCGCATGGATACGCAGTATTTT
few,TRBV7-3,TRBJ2-2,NA,CASSLVPGESLSGELFF,TGTGCCAGCAGCTTAGTGCCGGGGGAGTCTTTATCTGGGGAGCTGTTTTTT
few,TRBV5-1,TRBJ2-3,TRBD2,CASSLTSGGLTDTQYF,TGCGCCAGCAGCCTTACTAGCGGGGGGCTCACAGATACGCAGTATTTT
few,TRBV3-1,TRBJ1-5,NA,CASSQSSSNQPQHF,TGTGCCAGCAGCCAGTCCTCCAGCAATCAGCCCCAGCATTTT
once,TRBV12-3/TRBV12-4,TRBJ1-3,TRBD1,CASSSPGQINSGNTIYF,TGTGCCAGCAGTTCCCCGGGACAGATTAACTCTGGAAACACCATATATTTT
NA,TRBV6-1,TRBJ2-5,NA,CASSEVPDLGTQYF,TGTGCCAGCAGTGAAGTCCCGGACCTGGGGACCCAGTACTTC
many,TRBV20-1,TRBJ2-5,TRBD2,CSAKSFFSGGVETQYF,TGCAGTGCTAAATCCTTTTTTAGCGGGGGGGTAGAGACCCAGTACTTC
NA,TRBV24-1,TRBJ1-2,NA,CATSDLTVNYGYTF,TGTGCCACCAGTGATCTGACAGTAAACTATGGCTACACCTTC
few,TRBV4-3,TRBJ2-3,NA,CASSQDSRSTDTQYF,TGCGCCAGCAGCCAAGATTCACGGTCCACAGATACGCAGTATTTT
few,TRBV29-1,TRBJ2-6,NA,CSVDFGDGANVLTF,TGCAGCGTTGATTTCGGGGACGGGGCCAACGTCCTGACTTTC
NA,TRBV11-2,TRBJ2-1,TRBD1,CASSLDLRGRGEQFF,TGTGCCAGCAGCTTAGATCTGAGGGGGCGCGGTGAGCAGTTCTTC
NA,TRBV7-4,TRBJ1-1,NA,CASSDHGRKEAFF,TGTGCCAGCAGCGATCACGGAAGAAAAGAAGCTTTCTTT
NA,TRBV5-1,TRBJ2-1,TRBD2,CASSILAGAHNEQFF,TGCGCCAGCAGCATACTAGCGGGGGCCCACAATGAGCAGTTCTTC
few,TRBV7-2,TRBJ2-4,TRBD1,CASSFPGQENIQYF,TGTGCCAGCAGCTTCCCGGGACAGGAAAACATTCAGTACTTC
NA,TRBV5-1,TRBJ2-5,TRBD2,CASSLALAGLETQYF,TGCGCCAGCAGCTTGGCTTTAGCGGGATTGGAGACCCAGTACTTC